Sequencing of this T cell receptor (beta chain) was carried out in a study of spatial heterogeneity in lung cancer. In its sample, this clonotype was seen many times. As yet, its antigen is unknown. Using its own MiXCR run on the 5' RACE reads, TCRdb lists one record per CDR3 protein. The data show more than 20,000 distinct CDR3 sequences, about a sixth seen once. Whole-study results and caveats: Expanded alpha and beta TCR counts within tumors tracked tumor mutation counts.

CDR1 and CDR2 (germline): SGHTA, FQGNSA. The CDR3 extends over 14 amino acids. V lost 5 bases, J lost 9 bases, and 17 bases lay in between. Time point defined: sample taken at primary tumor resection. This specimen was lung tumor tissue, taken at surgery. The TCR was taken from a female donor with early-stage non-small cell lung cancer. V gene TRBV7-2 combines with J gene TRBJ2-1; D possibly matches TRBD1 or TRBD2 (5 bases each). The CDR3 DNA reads TGTGCCAGCAGCACGAGGGGCCCGTCCGGTGAGCAGTTCTTC. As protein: CASSTRGPSGEQFF. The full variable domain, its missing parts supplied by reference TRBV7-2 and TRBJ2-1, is GAGVSQSPSNKVTEKGKDVELRCDPISGHTALYWYRQSLGQGLEFLIYFQGNSAPDKSGLPSDRFSAERTGGSVSTLTIQRTQQEDSAVYLCASSTRGPSGEQFFGPGTRLTVL.